This T cell receptor (beta chain) was sequenced in a study of Graves' ophthalmopathy and Graves' hyperthyroidism (dated by TCRdb to about 2018). Study-wide context: Peripheral blood was collected at initial diagnosis, prior to any treatment. The study used signatures of the TCR beta repertoire to tell Graves' ophthalmopathy apart from Graves' hyperthyroidism and to predict which patients would progress to ophthalmopathy. In total, some 140 blood samples were TCR-sequenced: some 43 ophthalmopathy, around 75 hyperthyroidism and some 17 hyperthyroidism-to-ophthalmopathy patients. A discovery set of 100 patients (approximately 45 ophthalmopathy, 55 to 60 stable hyperthyroidism) was enrolled to explore V-J signatures distinguishing ophthalmopathy from hyperthyroidism. The independent validation cohort included about 19 hyperthyroidism patients plus 17 patients who later progressed from hyperthyroidism to ophthalmopathy. T-cell repertoires of thyroid tissue and blood were compared in more than five hyperthyroidism patients. After sampling, hyperthyroidism patients received methimazole starting at 30 mg daily, and ophthalmopathy patients received high-dose intravenous methylprednisolone. The roughly 91 discovery patients were randomly split 7:3 into training and test sets. The paper's findings and limits, for the study overall: In validation, the model predicted ophthalmopathy progression with more than 55% sensitivity and roughly 72% specificity; approximately 12 predicted patients were CT-confirmed with GO in a median of about 7.1 months. Sample size was not predetermined statistically, and investigators were not blinded to group allocation. In cross-validation, the 13-signature model distinguished ophthalmopathy from stable hyperthyroidism with around 86% sensitivity and 81% to 82% specificity, while in the test set the corresponding values were around 79% and 71%. Most expanded thyroid clonotypes with frequency above 0.001 were also detected in blood, suggesting blood repertoires may reflect the thyroid immune response.

Hyperthyroidism was considered stable if no progression to ophthalmopathy occurred within 18 months of follow-up. Patients with hyperthyroidism were aged 18 to 65 years, had been newly diagnosed, and had a disease duration of less than 2 months. Patients were excluded if they had other autoimmune diseases, uncontrolled infections, pregnancy or lactation. Diagnosis relied on clinical symptoms, serum thyroxine, TRAb, thyroid ultrasound and orbital computed tomography. Using Ficoll-Paque density gradient centrifugation, PBMCs were isolated from 8.5 to 10 ml of fresh peripheral blood. Total RNA was extracted with Trizol reagent and quality-checked on an Agilent 2100 Bioanalyzer. Taken from the germline V gene, the CDR1 and CDR2 loops are MNHNS and SASEGT. There are 16 amino acids in the CDR3, from cysteine to phenylalanine inclusive. The read is trimmed to its CDR3 DNA, 48 bases read in frame from base 1. Trimming removed 4 bases from V and 1 base from J, leaving 11 bases between the germline ends.

This clonotype was seen ten or more times. No antigen is known for it. Base qualities are missing; no much larger clone stands one base away. For repertoire sequencing, the TCR beta CDR3 regions were amplified from RNA transcripts. A first-round RT-PCR used HTBI primers with the Qiagen OneStep RT-PCR kit, followed by a second-round multiplex PCR, size selection and purification. Libraries were sequenced on an Illumina HiSeq2000 using paired-end 100 bp reads. As for how the authors treated the data: Reads were processed with SOAPnuke, discarding reads with adapters, uncalled bases, mean Phred below 15, or no exact constant-primer or identifier match. COPE v1.2.5 was used to merge the high-quality paired reads. Each unique nucleotide sequence was treated as a clonotype, and MiTCR v1.1 was used to align the clonotypes to the IMGT TRB V, D and J references. Analysis was restricted to V-J combinations with a frequency above 0.0001, which covered about 99% of repertoires. For each V-J combination, a TCR clonal expansion and chaos score was defined as the ratio of F50 clonal expansion to chaos observed in the TCRdist matrix. Welch's t-statistics and random forest were used to reduce features to about 14 V-J combinations, which were fed into a naive Bayes classifier. Thyroid-blood repertoire similarity was quantified with the Morisita-Horn index. The raw public data were reprocessed by TCRdb itself: fastp quality trimming at Q25, MiXCR clonotype calling, in-frame beta chains only. Records with the same CDR3 protein are collapsed into one entry carrying the most frequent genes and DNA. What appears here as the V and J calls and clone size reflects TCRdb's work, not the paper's. For this sample there are approximately 380,000 distinct CDR3 sequences; 20% to 25% appear just once. The ten largest clones add up to approximately 3% of the sample.

Sequencing used peripheral blood. The chain joins TRBV6-1 to TRBJ2-6; tentative D gene TRBD2, with 5 bases matching. The origin of this receptor is a woman between 18 and 30 years old with stable Graves' hyperthyroidism. Donor details come from another sample of the same person, matched by shared clones. The bases read TGTGCCAGCAGTGGGTTCGGGGATTCTGGGGCCAACGTCCTGACTTTC. It translates as CASSGFGDSGANVLTF.